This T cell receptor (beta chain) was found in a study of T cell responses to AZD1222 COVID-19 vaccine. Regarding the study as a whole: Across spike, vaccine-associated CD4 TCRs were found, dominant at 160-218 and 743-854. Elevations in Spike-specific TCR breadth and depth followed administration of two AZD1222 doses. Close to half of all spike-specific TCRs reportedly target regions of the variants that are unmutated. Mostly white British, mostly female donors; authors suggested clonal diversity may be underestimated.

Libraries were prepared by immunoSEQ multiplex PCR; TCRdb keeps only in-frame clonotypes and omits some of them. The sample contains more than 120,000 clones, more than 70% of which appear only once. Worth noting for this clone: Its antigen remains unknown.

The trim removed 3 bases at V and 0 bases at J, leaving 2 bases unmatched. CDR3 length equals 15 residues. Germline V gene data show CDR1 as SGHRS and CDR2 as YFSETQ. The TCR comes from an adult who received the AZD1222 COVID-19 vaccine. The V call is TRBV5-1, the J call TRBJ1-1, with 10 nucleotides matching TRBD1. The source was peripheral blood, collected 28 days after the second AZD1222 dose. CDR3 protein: CASSWGQGMNTEAFF. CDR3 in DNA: TGCGCCAGCAGCTGGGGACAGGGGATGAACACTGAAGCTTTCTTT.